The 32 T cell receptor beta chains reported below all come from one sample, sequenced in a study of cytotoxic CD8 clonotypes in ibrutinib-treated CLL. Using immunoSEQ multiplex PCR, the repertoire was profiled, and TCRdb retains in-frame clones only, with some absent. The sample lists more than 85,000 clones, 78% occurring once. The source was PBMCs, collected after 12 months of ibrutinib treatment. The receptor set was obtained from a human donor with chronic lymphocytic leukemia.

The CDR3 coding sequence is TGTGCCAGCAGTTACGCGCCCGGGACAGGGACGTTCTACACCTTC. Translating gives CASSYAPGTGTFYTF. The V call is TRBV6-6, the J call TRBJ1-2; 9 bases map to TRBD1. The CDR3 sequence is 15 residues long. The germline V gene has CDR1 MNHNY and CDR2 SVGAGI (reference sequence). Losses at the gene ends were 2 bases for V and 10 bases for J; bases not matched to a gene: 11.

The chain joins TRBV7-2 to TRBJ2-7; D unresolved. The germline V and J ends were trimmed by 0 bases and 3 bases, with 6 bases remaining between them. This CDR3 spans 13 amino acids. The V gene's germline CDR1 is SGHTA and CDR2 FQGNSA. In DNA form, the CDR3 reads TGTGCCAGCAGCTTAGCGGGCAACTACGAGCAGTACTTC. Protein product: CASSLAGNYEQYF.

The V gene is TRBV11-2, the J gene TRBJ2-1; D possibly corresponds to TRBD2 (7 bases). The CDR3 totals 13 residues. Germline-derived CDR1 and CDR2 are SGHAT and FQNNGV. Between the trimmed V and J ends, which lost 1 base and 15 bases, there was a span of 16 bases. The CDR3 is CASSLGEGVARFF. As DNA, the CDR3 is TGTGCCAGCAGCTTAGGGGAGGGGGTAGCCCGGTTCTTC.

The rearrangement uses TRBV6-5 and TRBJ2-7, with 9 nucleotides matching TRBD1. Looked up from germline, CDR1 is MNHEY and CDR2 is SVGAGI. This CDR3 region has 15 residues. V was pared by 5 bases and J by 2 bases, with 7 bases of the junction left unmatched. The CDR3, as DNA: TGTGCCAGCAGTCCCCGGGACAGGGCAGCCTACGAGCAGTACTTC. Its translation is CASSPRDRAAYEQYF.

This chain joins TRBV29-1 and TRBJ1-2; tentative D call: TRBD1 (6 bases). Germline CDR1 SQVTM, CDR2 ANQGSEA. With 2 bases removed from V and 4 bases from J, the gap between germline ends came to 8 bases. The length of the CDR3 is 12 residues. Here the CDR3 reads CSVEWGLYGYTF. The CDR3 bases are TGCAGCGTTGAATGGGGGCTCTATGGCTACACCTTC.

V is TRBV30 and J is TRBJ1-3; no definite D call. The CDR3 runs 12 residues. The V end lost 4 bases, the J end lost 0 bases, and 4 bases lay between the germline ends. In germline, CDR1 is GTSNPN, CDR2 SVGIG (reference sequence). The CDR3 bases are TGTGCCTGGACCCACTCTGGAAACACCATATATTTT. Its translation: CAWTHSGNTIYF.

J is TRBJ2-5 and V is TRBV9; TRBD2 agrees at 9 bases. The CDR3 consists of 15 residues. Germline loops: CDR1 SGDLS, CDR2 YYNGEE. Losses at the gene ends were 4 bases for V and 4 bases for J; bases not matched to a gene: 8. The CDR3 nucleotides read TGTGCCAGCAGCTTTAGCGGGGGTGCCGGAGAGACCCAGTACTTC. Amino acid sequence: CASSFSGGAGETQYF.

This clone was picked up one time. The V and J genes are TRBV30 and TRBJ1-3, with D unresolved. Germline values: CDR1 GTSNPN, CDR2 SVGIG (reference sequence). The CDR3 extends over 13 amino acids. V was clipped by 4 bases and J by 4 bases, with 11 bases between them. CDR3 DNA sequence: TGTGCCTGGATCTTCGGCGGAGGAAACACCATATATTTT. This encodes CAWIFGGGNTIYF.

The CDR3, as DNA: TGTGCCAGTAGTAGCGGGGCCGGCTATGGCTACACCTTC. It translates to CASSSGAGYGYTF. The rearrangement joins TRBV19 to TRBJ1-2; possible D gene TRBD1, 5 bases. CDR1 and CDR2 from the germline V gene are LNHDA and SQIVND (reference sequence). V lost 4 bases, J lost 4 bases, and 10 bases lay in between. The CDR3 is 13 residues long.

This clone occurred once. The V call is TRBV10-3, the J call TRBJ1-5; D unclear. Germline V gene sequence: CDR1 ENHRY, CDR2 SYGVKD. The CDR3 loop spans 15 amino acids. V lost 0 bases to trimming and J lost 3 bases, with 9 bases between them. The chain's CDR3 is CAISESGGYNQPQHF. The CDR3 DNA reads TGTGCCATCAGTGAGTCAGGCGGCTACAATCAGCCCCAGCATTTT.

The V and J genes are TRBV29-1 and TRBJ2-7, with 9 bases matching TRBD2. The germline V gene has CDR1 SQVTM and CDR2 ANQGSEA. V trimming: 6 bases; J trimming: 1 base; junction bases outside the gene matches: 10. The CDR3 extends over 15 amino acids. The CDR3 sequence is CSVAIAGEPSYEQYF. For the CDR3, the DNA is TGCAGCGTCGCCATAGCGGGGGAGCCGTCCTACGAGCAGTACTTC.

The V and J genes are TRBV19 and TRBJ2-7; D might be TRBD1 (7 bases). CDR3 length equals 15 residues. Trimming stripped 5 bases from V and 5 bases from J, with 19 bases between. The germline CDR1 and CDR2 sequences are LNHDA and SQIVND (reference sequence). The CDR3 reads CASSSRRQGGNEQYF. For the CDR3, the DNA is TGTGCCAGTAGTTCACGGAGACAGGGAGGCAACGAGCAGTACTTC.

The chain joins TRBV27 to TRBJ2-5, with 8 bases lining up with TRBD2. Germline CDR1 MNHEY, CDR2 SMNVEV (reference sequence). This CDR3 spans 15 amino acids. With 5 bases clipped from V and 3 bases from J, the junction kept 8 bases outside the gene matches. The CDR3 nucleotides are TGTGCCAGCAGTCTAGGACTAGCAGTTAAAGAGACCCAGTACTTC. Its protein is CASSLGLAVKETQYF.

V is TRBV5-1 and J is TRBJ2-7; D assignment may be TRBD1 or TRBD2 (5 bases each). The CDR3 length is 13 residues. V was clipped by 9 bases and J by 5 bases, with 18 bases between them. Looked up from germline, CDR1 is SGHRS and CDR2 is YFSETQ. CDR3 in amino acids: CATKPDVGDEQYF. In nucleotides, the CDR3 is TGCGCCACCAAACCGGACGTGGGGGACGAGCAGTACTTC.

This clone came up once. This chain connects TRBV5-1 to TRBJ2-1; 9 nucleotides agree with TRBD1. Germline-derived CDR1 and CDR2 are SGHRS and YFSETQ. After removal of 0 bases from V and 8 bases from J, the junction contained 6 bases not matched to a gene. The CDR3 extends over 15 amino acids. The CDR3 sequence: CASSLAGTGYDEQFF. The CDR3 bases are TGCGCCAGCAGCTTGGCCGGGACAGGGTATGATGAGCAGTTCTTC.

The chain is built from TRBV5-1 and TRBJ2-2, with 8 bases aligning to TRBD1. The V gene end was trimmed by 2 bases and the J gene end by 6 bases; junction bases not matched to a gene: 6. The CDR3 loop spans 15 amino acids. Germline CDR1 is SGHRS and CDR2 is YFSETQ. CDR3 in DNA: TGCGCCAGCAGCTTTGGCCAGGGGGCGTCCGGGGAGCTGTTTTTT. It encodes CASSFGQGASGELFF.

The sample holds one count of this clone. This chain links TRBV5-4 with TRBJ2-2; TRBD2 might be the D (6 bases). Germline assignment: CDR1 SGHNT and CDR2 YYREEE (reference sequence). This CDR3 is built from 15 residues. V was cut by 2 bases and J by 4 bases, with 12 bases left in between. CDR3 sequence: CASSFGGAFTGELFF. CDR3 coding DNA: TGTGCCAGCAGCTTTGGCGGGGCATTCACCGGGGAGCTGTTTTTT.

DNA for the CDR3: TGTGCCAGCAGCGTAGGGACACCGCAGGCGGACACTGAAGCTTTCTTT. Protein product: CASSVGTPQADTEAFF. The V gene is TRBV27, the J gene TRBJ1-1, with a tentative D call TRBD1 (6 bases). This CDR3 contains 16 residues. CDR1 and CDR2 (germline): MNHEY, SMNVEV (reference sequence). Trimming pared 6 bases from V and 3 bases from J, leaving 20 bases between.

The chain is built from TRBV19 and TRBJ1-1, with D tentatively TRBD1 (5 bases). There are 14 residues in the CDR3. From germline, CDR1 is LNHDA and CDR2 SQIVND (reference sequence). Trimming took off 8 bases at V and 2 bases at J, with 15 bases between the two ends. CDR3 nucleotide sequence: TGTGCCAGTCGGACTGCAGGGATCAACACTGAAGCTTTCTTT. It yields the protein CASRTAGINTEAFF.

The chain is built from TRBV16 and TRBJ1-5, with 10 bases matching TRBD1. This CDR3 is 15 amino acids long. Per germline, CDR1 KGHSY and CDR2 FQNENV. V lost 3 bases, J lost 7 bases, and 6 bases stayed unmatched. Here the CDR3 reads CASSHSGQGEQPQHF. The CDR3 coding sequence is TGTGCCAGCAGCCATTCAGGACAGGGGGAACAGCCCCAGCATTTT.

Only one count was recorded for this clone. The V and J genes are TRBV18 and TRBJ2-7; the D gene is possibly TRBD1 (5 bases). The CDR3 loop spans 14 amino acids. Between the trimmed V and J ends, which lost 4 bases and 1 base, there was a span of 11 bases. From germline, CDR1 is KGHSH and CDR2 LQKENI. In nucleotides, the CDR3 is TGTGCCAGCTCACTGACAGTCGATTCCTACGAGCAGTACTTC. It yields the protein CASSLTVDSYEQYF. Combining the CDR3 with reference TRBV18 and TRBJ2-7 gives the whole variable domain NAGVMQNPRHLVRRRGQEARLRCSPMKGHSHVYWYRQLPEEGLKFMVYLQKENIIDESGMPKERFSAEFPKEGPSILRIQQVVRGDSAAYFCASSLTVDSYEQYFGPGTRLTVT.

Only a few counts were recorded for this clone. The CDR3 region is CASRDDGYTF. Here the CDR3 DNA reads TGTGCCAGCAGGGATGATGGCTACACCTTC. This rearrangement joins TRBV21-1 to TRBJ1-2. TRBV21-1 is a pseudogene. The CDR3 runs 10 residues.

J is TRBJ1-5 and V is TRBV7-2, with D uncertain. The germline V and J ends were trimmed by 5 bases and 0 bases, with 11 bases remaining between them. Germline V gives CDR1 SGHTA, CDR2 FQGNSA. The CDR3 has 15 residues. This chain's CDR3 is CASSLSRGSNQPQHF. The CDR3 region has the DNA TGTGCCAGCAGCCTCTCGCGGGGTAGCAATCAGCCCCAGCATTTT.

The V and J genes are TRBV11-3 and TRBJ1-6; unclear D gene. The germline CDR1 and CDR2 sequences are SGHNT and YENEEA. V was pared by 5 bases and J by 0 bases, with 8 bases between. CDR3 length equals 15 residues. CDR3 protein: CASSPRSSYNSPLHF. CDR3 DNA sequence: TGTGCCAGCAGCCCCAGGAGCTCCTATAATTCACCCCTCCACTTT.

This chain connects TRBV28 to TRBJ2-7, with a possible D match to TRBD1 (5 bases). Trimming removed 2 bases at V and 1 base at J, with 9 bases between. Germline loops: CDR1 MDHEN, CDR2 SYDVKM. The CDR3 totals 14 residues. Written as DNA, the CDR3 is TGTGCCAGCAGTTTAGCAGGGCGATCCTACGAGCAGTACTTC. It translates to CASSLAGRSYEQYF.

This rearrangement joins TRBV19 to TRBJ1-2; TRBD1 agrees at 10 bases. The trim removed 5 bases at V and 4 bases at J, leaving 7 bases unmatched. The CDR3 length is 15 residues. CDR1 LNHDA and CDR2 SQIVND come from the germline V gene (reference sequence). The CDR3 DNA reads TGTGCCAGTAGTGGAGGACAGGGGGTAACCTATGGCTACACCTTC. This sequence encodes CASSGGQGVTYGYTF.

The chain carries TRBV30 and TRBJ2-7; a weak D match, TRBD2 (5 bases). The CDR3 runs to 13 residues. Trimming left V 0 bases short and J 4 bases short, with 10 bases between. Germline loops: CDR1 GTSNPN, CDR2 SVGIG (reference sequence). The CDR3 spells CAWSVEGPYEQYF. CDR3 in DNA: TGTGCCTGGAGTGTCGAGGGCCCTTACGAGCAGTACTTC.

The CDR3 sequence: CASSSRSYEQYF. The CDR3, as DNA: TGTGCCAGTAGTTCACGTTCCTACGAGCAGTACTTC. J is TRBJ2-7 and V is TRBV19; unclear D gene. Germline V gene lookup returns CDR1 LNHDA and CDR2 SQIVND (reference sequence). With 5 bases removed from V and 1 base from J, the gap between germline ends came to 6 bases. There are 12 residues in the CDR3. Combining the CDR3 with reference TRBV19 and TRBJ2-7 gives the whole variable domain DGGITQSPKYLFRKEGQNVTLSCEQNLNHDAMYWYRQDPGQGLRLIYYSQIVNDFQKGDIAEGYSVSREKKESFPLTVTSAQKNPTAFYLCASSSRSYEQYFGPGTRLTVT.

The V and J genes are TRBV27 and TRBJ1-2, with D unresolved. The CDR3 covers 14 residues. V was clipped by 5 bases and J by 3 bases, with 13 bases between them. Germline V gives CDR1 MNHEY, CDR2 SMNVEV (reference sequence). In DNA, the CDR3 is TGTGCCAGCAGTCTCCCCCGGAGTGACTATGGCTACACCTTC. Translation: CASSLPRSDYGYTF.

The V and J genes are TRBV19 and TRBJ1-5; D is unclear. CDR3 length equals 12 residues. Germline loops: CDR1 LNHDA, CDR2 SQIVND (reference sequence). Trimming shortened V by 6 bases and J by 9 bases, and 12 bases separated the two germline ends. CDR3 sequence: CASRDQNTPQHF. The CDR3 nucleotides read TGTGCCAGTAGGGACCAGAACACGCCCCAGCATTTT.

The chain employs TRBV15 and TRBJ2-3; D is uncertain. The V gene lost 0 bases and the J gene lost 2 bases, with 12 bases spanning the gap. The CDR3 has 16 amino acids. Germline V gene lookup returns CDR1 LNHNV and CDR2 YYDKDF (reference sequence). The CDR3: CATSRDHVAPTDTQYF. DNA for the CDR3: TGTGCCACCAGCAGAGATCACGTGGCGCCCACAGATACGCAGTATTTT.

The chain couples TRBV11-3 to TRBJ2-5, with D tentatively TRBD1 or TRBD2 (6 bases each). CDR3 size: 14 residues. Trimming left V 4 bases short and J 5 bases short, with 14 bases between. Per the germline V gene, CDR1 is SGHNT and CDR2 is YENEEA. CDR3 in amino acids: CASSSGAGKETQYF. The CDR3 region has the DNA TGTGCCAGCAGCTCAGGGGCGGGGAAGGAGACCCAGTACTTC.